This TCR beta chain derives from a study of STAT3 mutations in large granular lymphocyte leukemia. Produced via immunoSEQ multiplex PCR; TCRdb's table is partial and in-frame only. The data contain over 25,000 clones, roughly 80% of them seen just once; the ten biggest clones take up around 30%. This CDR3 comprises 14 residues. Germline V CDR1 and CDR2: SGHRS, YFSETQ. Trimming left V 4 bases short and J 4 bases short, with 12 bases between. Overall study results and limits: Every T-cell large granular lymphocyte leukemia patient had at least one immunodominant TCR beta clonotype.

For this clone: Its antigen is currently unknown.

The chain joins TRBV5-1 to TRBJ1-3; D unclear. Material for sequencing was peripheral blood mononuclear cells. This sequence originates from a woman aged 45-59 years with T-cell large granular lymphocyte leukemia. Some clones in this sample may be carry-over from other donors' samples. The CDR3 DNA reads as TGCGCCAGCAGCCCAGAGATTTCCGGAAACACCATATATTTT. This codes for CASSPEISGNTIYF. The full variable domain, completed using reference TRBV5-1 and TRBJ1-3, is KAGVTQTPRYLIKTRGQQVTLSCSPISGHRSVSWYQQTPGQGLQFLFEYFSETQRNKGNFPGRFSGRQFSNSRSEMNVSTLELGDSALYLCASSPEISGNTIYFGEGSWLTVV.